What follows are 15 T cell receptor beta chains derived from one specimen sequenced in a study of T cells after yellow fever vaccination. TCRdb used MiXCR to reprocess the 5' RACE reads, holding one entry per CDR3 protein. The data contain under 150,000 distinct CDR3 sequences, 7% to 9% of them seen just once; the ten biggest clones take up approximately 0.67%. Source: CD4+ T cells sorted from PBMCs, taken 5 days after the yellow fever booster vaccination. Every receptor here comes from a man aged 25-40 years who received the YFV17D yellow fever vaccine.

At least ten counts were recorded for this clonotype. The chain couples TRBV6-2 or TRBV6-3 to TRBJ2-5; D is possibly TRBD2 (5 bases). The CDR3 is 15 amino acids. Trimming shortened V by 6 bases and J by 4 bases, and 18 bases separated the two germline ends. Germline V gene lookup returns CDR1 MNHEY and CDR2 SVGEGT. The CDR3 DNA is TGTGCCAGCAGACGAATCCCGGGGAGTGGAGAGACCCAGTACTTC. This sequence encodes CASRRIPGSGETQYF.

This clonotype was recorded many times. The V gene is TRBV12-3 or TRBV12-4, the J gene TRBJ2-1; D is possibly TRBD2 (6 bases). CDR3 length equals 16 residues. The ends were cut back, 2 bases at V and 0 bases at J, with 11 bases in the middle. CDR3 region: CASSLRLGSSYNEQFF. The CDR3, as DNA: TGTGCCAGCAGTTTACGTCTCGGGAGCTCCTACAATGAGCAGTTCTTC.

This clonotype was counted at least ten times. The genes are TRBV5-1 and TRBJ2-1; TRBD1 is a possible D gene (6 bases). Germline assignment: CDR1 SGHRS and CDR2 YFSETQ. The CDR3 covers 14 residues. The V end was cut by 4 bases, the J end by 7 bases, with 15 bases between. Here the CDR3 reads CASSLPAGANEQFF. The CDR3 nucleotides read TGCGCCAGCAGCCTCCCCGCAGGGGCAAATGAGCAGTTCTTC.

This clonotype was seen repeatedly, ten times or more. The genes are TRBV11-2 and TRBJ2-2; 8 nucleotides align to TRBD1. Unmatched junction bases numbered 17, after V lost 5 bases and J lost 6 bases. The germline CDR1 and CDR2 sequences are SGHAT and FQNNGV. The CDR3 spans 18 residues. CDR3 in amino acids: CASSDRTGSSPGSGELFF. In nucleotides, the CDR3 is TGTGCCAGCAGCGACCGGACAGGGTCTAGTCCAGGGTCCGGGGAGCTGTTTTTT.

This clonotype was seen at least ten times. The chain is built from TRBV7-2 and TRBJ2-5; 8 nucleotides align to TRBD2. The CDR3 has 15 residues. V shed 3 bases and J 2 bases; nucleotides not matched to a gene: 5. Germline CDR1 reads SGHTA; CDR2 reads FQGNSA. In nucleotides, the CDR3 is TGTGCCAGCAGCTTTCGGCGGGGGGTGCAAGAGACCCAGTACTTC. This gives the protein CASSFRRGVQETQYF.

This clonotype was seen ten or more times. CDR3 sequence: CASSSDPVETQYF. The DNA for the CDR3 is TGTGCCAGCAGCTCGGACCCCGTGGAGACCCAGTACTTC. This chain links TRBV7-2 with TRBJ2-5; no reliable D call. The CDR3 extends over 13 amino acids. V was clipped by 4 bases and J by 5 bases, with 11 bases between them. Germline loops: CDR1 SGHTA, CDR2 FQGNSA.

The chain combines TRBV5-6 with TRBJ2-1, with 8 bases aligning to TRBD2. Germline V gives CDR1 SGHDT, CDR2 YYEEEE. V shed 4 bases, J shed 4 bases, and the junction held 10 bases outside the gene matches. The CDR3 consists of 16 residues. The CDR3 loop reads CASSRSFSGTYNEQFF. The CDR3 DNA reads as TGTGCCAGCAGCCGATCTTTTAGCGGGACTTACAATGAGCAGTTCTTC.

This clonotype was observed at least ten times. The chain recombines TRBV10-3 with TRBJ2-1, with 9 bases matching TRBD2. Germline V gene sequence: CDR1 ENHRY, CDR2 SYGVKD. This CDR3 has 15 residues. The J segment lost 7 bases and the V segment lost 10 bases, leaving 14 bases of the junction unmatched. The CDR3 DNA reads TGTGCCACCGGCGGGGTAGCGGGAGCGGGGAATGAGCAGTTCTTC. It is translated as CATGGVAGAGNEQFF.

In the case of this clonotype: A much larger clone is a single base away; this may be a read error. CDR3: CAISPGSPYEQYF. The CDR3 DNA reads TGTGCCATCAGCCCTGGATCCCCCTACGAGCAGTACTTC. This sequence joins TRBV5-6 and TRBJ2-7; no clear D. Germline assignment: CDR1 SGHDT and CDR2 YYEEEE. The CDR3 sequence is 13 residues long. The full variable domain, completed using reference TRBV5-6 and TRBJ2-7, is DAGVTQSPTHLIKTRGQQVTLRCSPKSGHDTVSWYQQALGQGPQFIFQYYEEEERQRGNFPDRFSGHQFPNYSSELNVNALLLGDSALYLCAISPGSPYEQYFGPGTRLTVT.

There are many counts of this clonotype. The chain links TRBV5-1 to TRBJ2-3, with D perhaps matching TRBD1 or TRBD2 (6 bases each). This CDR3 is 17 amino acids long. Trimming took 4 bases from V and 0 from J, leaving 18 bases between them. In germline, CDR1 is SGHRS, CDR2 YFSETQ. CDR3 in amino acids: CASSGGTRSKSTDTQYF. The CDR3 DNA reads TGCGCCAGCAGCGGCGGGACAAGGTCGAAGAGCACAGATACGCAGTATTTT.

In its sample, this clonotype was seen many times. The junction departs from germline at one end; a sequencing error may be responsible. The chain has TRBV28 and TRBJ2-7; the match to TRBD2 covers 9 bases. Germline V gives CDR1 MDHEN, CDR2 SYDVKM. CDR3 length equals 17 residues. The CDR3 loop is CASSLWREGPGSHEQYF. DNA for the CDR3: TGTGCCAGCAGTTTATGGCGGGAGGGCCCCGGCTCCCACGAGCAGTACTTC.

A few counts support this clonotype. This chain uses TRBV7-3 with TRBJ2-1, with unresolved D. Germline lookup yields CDR1 SGHTA and CDR2 FQGTGA. V gave up 0 bases and J gave up 9 bases, with 12 bases separating them. The CDR3 length is 14 residues. The DNA of the CDR3 is TGTGCCAGCAGCTTAACAGTAGGGTCGGGTGAGCAGTTCTTC. It is translated as CASSLTVGSGEQFF.

This clonotype turned up a few times. This chain joins TRBV5-1 and TRBJ2-7, with 7 nucleotides matching TRBD1. The ends lost 4 bases at V and 3 bases at J; junction bases unmatched: 7. In germline, CDR1 is SGHRS, CDR2 YFSETQ. This CDR3 is built from 14 residues. The CDR3 region is CASSPDRAYYEQYF. The CDR3 DNA reads TGCGCCAGCAGCCCAGACAGGGCTTACTACGAGCAGTACTTC.

On this clonotype: A much bigger clone sits one base away, suggesting this may be a read error. The V and J genes are TRBV7-9 and TRBJ2-1, with D maybe TRBD1 (6 bases). The CDR3 contains 15 residues. Germline loops: CDR1 SEHNR, CDR2 FQNEAQ (reference sequence). This chain's CDR3 is CASSSGESSYNQQFF. The CDR3 DNA reads TGTGCCAGCAGCTCAGGGGAGAGCTCCTACAATCAGCAGTTCTTC.

In its sample, this clonotype was seen many times. The chain links TRBV10-3 to TRBJ2-1; no definite D call. The CDR3 covers 15 residues. CDR1 is ENHRY, CDR2 SYGVKD, per germline. Trimming removed 0 bases from V and 4 bases from J, with 10 bases in between. CDR3 nucleotide sequence: TGTGCCATCAGTGAGTCGGTAGGTGTATACAATGAGCAGTTCTTC. It yields the protein CAISESVGVYNEQFF.